The 15 T cell receptor beta chains below all came from one sample that was sequenced in a study of patients and donors after allogeneic stem cell transplantation. TCRdb reprocessed the RT-PCR reads via MiXCR and lists one record per CDR3 protein. The table records approximately 250,000 distinct CDR3 sequences, around 14% of them present only once. Sequencing was done on a sample of blood, either unsorted or a sorted T cell fraction (not recorded which). These receptors were taken from a human donor who was either an allogeneic HSCT recipient or a stem cell or donor lymphocyte infusion donor (not recorded which). It is not recorded whose cells these are; they may come from a transplant donor.

This clonotype was seen a handful of times. This rearrangement joins TRBV15 to TRBJ2-3; no definite D call. Germline lookup yields CDR1 LNHNV and CDR2 YYDKDF (reference sequence). The length of the CDR3 is 13 residues. Trimming shortened V by 3 bases and J by 2 bases, and 6 bases separated the two germline ends. CDR3 sequence: CATSSRTTDTQYF. CDR3 coding DNA: TGTGCCACCAGCAGTCGAACCACAGATACGCAGTATTTT.

This clonotype was counted between two and nine times. The chain combines TRBV5-4 with TRBJ2-5; 10 positions match TRBD2. Germline assignment: CDR1 SGHNT and CDR2 YYREEE (reference sequence). Trimming at V came to 5 bases and at J to 5 bases, leaving 6 bases not matched to a gene. CDR3 length: 14 residues. The CDR3 DNA reads TGTGCCAGCAGTCGGCTAGCGGGAGAGGAGACCCAGTACTTC. The encoded protein is CASSRLAGEETQYF.

This clonotype was seen only a few times. The chain links TRBV4-2 to TRBJ2-7; no definite D call. The CDR3 runs 15 residues. From germline, CDR1 is LGHNA and CDR2 YNFKEQ. The germline V and J ends were trimmed by 0 bases and 3 bases, with 12 bases remaining between them. The DNA of the CDR3 is TGTGCCAGCAGCCAAGATCTTGGGAACGACTACGAGCAGTACTTC. This translates into CASSQDLGNDYEQYF.

Regarding this clonotype: A read error is possible here, since a much larger clone lies one base away. The rearrangement joins TRBV12-3 or TRBV12-4 to TRBJ1-2; D call uncertain. This CDR3 is 12 amino acids long. Trimming left V 5 bases short and J 8 bases short, with 12 bases between. CDR3 coding DNA: TGTGCCAGCAGTCGACCCCCGGAAGGCTACACCTTC. Translating gives CASSRPPEGYTF.

In its sample, this clonotype was seen a few times. The chain employs TRBV20-1 and TRBJ1-5; tentative D call: TRBD1 (5 bases). Germline V CDR1 and CDR2: DFQATT, SNEGSKA (reference sequence). The CDR3 length is 16 residues. V was shortened by 0 bases and J by 3 bases, with 15 bases between the two germline ends. The CDR3 is CSARDMGRTINQPQHF. Here the CDR3 DNA reads TGCAGTGCTAGAGATATGGGACGGACAATCAATCAGCCCCAGCATTTT.

The CDR3 reads CASSFFGGAADTQYF. DNA of the CDR3: TGTGCCAGCAGCTTCTTCGGGGGGGCCGCAGATACGCAGTATTTT. V gene TRBV27 combines with J gene TRBJ2-3; 8 nucleotides match TRBD2. V trimming: 6 bases; J trimming: 4 bases; junction bases outside the gene matches: 9. CDR3 length equals 15 residues. Germline CDR1 is MNHEY and CDR2 is SMNVEV (reference sequence).

The chain uses TRBV18 and TRBJ2-5; D tentatively reads TRBD1 or TRBD2 (5 bases each). The CDR3 has 14 amino acids. Trimming cost V 0 bases and J 3 bases, with 8 bases left between them. Germline V CDR1 and CDR2: KGHSH, LQKENI. The CDR3 protein is CASSPPGPEETQYF. The CDR3, as DNA: TGTGCCAGCTCACCACCGGGACCGGAAGAGACCCAGTACTTC.

This clonotype showed up just a few times. This sequence joins TRBV18 and TRBJ2-7; possible D gene TRBD1, 5 bases. V lost 1 base and J 6 bases, leaving 10 bases between the germline ends. CDR3 length: 13 residues. Germline V CDR1 and CDR2: KGHSH, LQKENI. CDR3 residues: CASSPLEGAEQYF. DNA for the CDR3: TGTGCCAGCTCACCACTAGAAGGGGCCGAGCAGTACTTC.

The genes are TRBV20-1 and TRBJ2-5, with 8 bases aligning to TRBD1. The CDR3 runs to 15 residues. V dropped 0 bases and J dropped 5; count of bases not matched to a gene: 8. Looked up from germline, CDR1 is DFQATT and CDR2 is SNEGSKA (reference sequence). In DNA form, the CDR3 reads TGCAGTGCTAGAGATACGGGCAGGGGGCCGGAGACCCAGTACTTC. Its translation is CSARDTGRGPETQYF.

This clonotype was seen many times. This sequence joins TRBV6-1 and TRBJ1-2; D is perhaps TRBD1 (6 bases). Trimming took 6 bases from V and 8 from J, leaving 19 bases between them. The V gene's germline CDR1 is MNHNS and CDR2 SASEGT. CDR3 length equals 14 residues. CDR3 residues: CASSQRGALRGYTF. CDR3 coding DNA: TGTGCCAGCAGCCAAAGGGGGGCCCTCCGGGGCTACACCTTC.

This clonotype was seen repeatedly, ten times or more. V is TRBV25-1 and J is TRBJ1-3; a weak D match, TRBD1 (6 bases). The V and J ends lost 7 bases and 8 bases respectively, with 15 bases between them. The CDR3 covers 13 residues. Germline CDR1 and CDR2: MGHDK and SYGVNS. Here the CDR3 DNA reads TGTGCCAGCAATCAACAGGGTATGGACACCATATATTTT. Translating it yields CASNQQGMDTIYF. Looking up the rest from reference TRBV25-1 and TRBJ1-3 gives the full variable domain: EADIYQTPRYLVIGTGKKITLECSQTMGHDKMYWYQQDPGMELHLIHYSYGVNSTEKGDLSSESTVSRIRTEHFPLTLESARPSHTSQYLCASNQQGMDTIYFGEGSWLTVV.

V is TRBV20-1 and J is TRBJ2-7, with TRBD2 identical over 8 bases. Trimming took 1 base from V and 1 from J; bases not matched to a gene: 6. Germline V gene data show CDR1 as DFQATT and CDR2 as SNEGSKA (reference sequence). The CDR3 is made up of 15 amino acids. In DNA, the CDR3 is TGCAGTGCTAGAGGGGCGGGGGGCGTGTCCTACGAGCAGTACTTC. Amino acids: CSARGAGGVSYEQYF.

This clonotype was counted between two and nine times. J is TRBJ2-1 and V is TRBV5-6; 9 bases fit TRBD2. The V segment lost 4 bases and the J segment 2 bases; nucleotides outside the gene matches: 10. CDR3 length equals 17 residues. Germline loops: CDR1 SGHDT, CDR2 YYEEEE. CDR3: CASSGGTSFLAYNEQFF. As DNA, the CDR3 is TGTGCCAGCAGCGGGGGGACTAGCTTTTTAGCCTACAATGAGCAGTTCTTC.

This clonotype was recorded a few times. The chain combines TRBV20-1 with TRBJ2-6, with TRBD1 identical over 9 bases. Per germline, CDR1 DFQATT and CDR2 SNEGSKA (reference sequence). V shed 6 bases, J shed 3 bases, and the junction held 6 bases outside the gene matches. The CDR3 spans 15 residues. The chain's CDR3 is CSAGQGSSGANVLTF. In DNA, the CDR3 is TGCAGTGCGGGACAGGGTAGTAGTGGGGCCAACGTCCTGACTTTC.

This clonotype was counted many times. V usage is TRBV20-1 and J usage is TRBJ2-3; possible D gene TRBD2, 5 bases. The germline V gene has CDR1 DFQATT and CDR2 SNEGSKA (reference sequence). There are 16 residues in the CDR3. Trimming removed 1 base at V and 3 bases at J, with 17 bases between. The CDR3 protein is CSARAFSGSNTDTQYF. CDR3 nucleotide sequence: TGCAGTGCTAGAGCGTTCAGCGGATCGAATACAGATACGCAGTATTTT.